A single sample is the source of the 15 T cell receptor beta chains below, sequenced in a study of blood T cell repertoires in COVID-19. Clones were sequenced by immunoSEQ multiplex PCR, and TCRdb holds only the in-frame ones, with some missing. This table has more than 300,000 clones, roughly 83% appearing once. Specimen: peripheral blood. These receptors originate from a woman in her 50s with acute or convalescent COVID-19.

The rearrangement joins TRBV11-2 to TRBJ2-1, with 8 bases lining up with TRBD2. Germline lookup yields CDR1 SGHAT and CDR2 FQNNGV. The J segment lost 5 bases and the V segment lost 3 bases, leaving 6 bases of the junction unmatched. The CDR3 covers 15 residues. The CDR3: CASSLIAGRNNEQFF. Here the CDR3 DNA reads TGTGCCAGCAGCTTGATAGCGGGGCGTAACAATGAGCAGTTCTTC.

The chain has TRBV10-3 and TRBJ1-5; D perhaps matches TRBD1 (5 bases). The germline V and J ends were trimmed by 3 bases and 6 bases, with 12 bases remaining between them. The germline V gene encodes CDR1 ENHRY and CDR2 SYGVKD. The CDR3 covers 14 residues. The DNA for the CDR3 is TGTGCCATCAGTGACGGGCAGGGCCTTCAGCCCCAGCATTTT. Amino acids: CAISDGQGLQPQHF.

The chain joins TRBV18 to TRBJ2-3; D possibly corresponds to TRBD2 (6 bases). The CDR3 contains 16 residues. Trimming took off 3 bases at V and 2 bases at J, with 15 bases between the two ends. Germline values: CDR1 KGHSH, CDR2 LQKENI. In DNA, the CDR3 is TGTGCCAGCTCACCTCTAATAGCGGAGATCACAGATACGCAGTATTTT. This encodes CASSPLIAEITDTQYF.

V gene TRBV28 combines with J gene TRBJ2-6; TRBD1 agrees at 9 bases. CDR3 length equals 18 residues. The junction had 8 bases not matched to a gene; V was cut back by 4 bases and J by 1 base. The germline V gene has CDR1 MDHEN and CDR2 SYDVKM. Written as DNA, the CDR3 is TGTGCCAGCAGTTCTCCGGGACAGGGTAGTTCTGGGGCCAACGTCCTGACTTTC. Its translation is CASSSPGQGSSGANVLTF.

The genes are TRBV5-1 and TRBJ2-1; 9 bases align to TRBD2. There are 15 residues in the CDR3. Trimming removed 6 bases from V and 8 bases from J; junction bases left unmatched: 12. Germline loops: CDR1 SGHRS, CDR2 YFSETQ. Here the CDR3 reads CASMLGGRAVDEQFF. The CDR3 nucleotides are TGCGCCAGCATGCTGGGCGGGAGGGCAGTCGATGAGCAGTTCTTC.

This chain joins TRBV4-1 and TRBJ2-3; possible D gene TRBD2, 5 bases. The CDR3 totals 15 residues. Trimming took 0 bases from V and 4 from J, leaving 11 bases between them. Germline CDR1 MGHRA, CDR2 YSYEKL. CDR3 protein: CASSQERSGADTQYF. In nucleotides, the CDR3 is TGCGCCAGCAGCCAAGAAAGGTCCGGGGCAGATACGCAGTATTTT.

This chain joins TRBV6-5 and TRBJ2-3; D gene unclear. Germline assignment: CDR1 MNHEY and CDR2 SVGAGI. The CDR3 consists of 14 residues. Trimming pared 6 bases from V and 0 bases from J, leaving 10 bases between. CDR3 sequence: CASRVLTSTDTQYF. CDR3 nucleotides: TGTGCCAGCAGGGTTCTTACTAGCACAGATACGCAGTATTTT.

This rearrangement joins TRBV6-2 or TRBV6-3 to TRBJ2-3; perhaps TRBD1 as D (6 bases). Trimming removed 5 bases from V and 2 bases from J, with 14 bases in between. The CDR3 runs 15 residues. From germline, CDR1 is MNHEY and CDR2 SVGEGT. This CDR3 is CASSKGRGLTDTQYF. Written as DNA, the CDR3 is TGTGCCAGCAGTAAGGGCAGGGGTCTCACAGATACGCAGTATTTT.

This clone occurred once. This chain joins TRBV6-6 and TRBJ1-2, with a tentative D call TRBD1 (5 bases). Germline CDR1 reads MNHNY; CDR2 reads SVGAGI (reference sequence). This CDR3 contains 15 residues. Trimming cost V 7 bases and J 1 base, with 16 bases left between them. CDR3 sequence (DNA): TGTGCCAGCACAAAGGGACTCATCATTAACTATGGCTACACCTTC. Protein sequence: CASTKGLIINYGYTF.

The chain uses TRBV24-1 and TRBJ1-2, with 12 bases lining up with TRBD1. V lost 10 bases, J lost 7 bases, and 15 bases stayed unmatched. The CDR3 extends over 16 amino acids. Germline CDR1 is KGHDR and CDR2 is SFDVKD. The CDR3 loop reads CATRPLGTGGRVGYTF. CDR3 bases: TGTGCCACTCGACCCTTAGGGACAGGGGGCAGGGTTGGCTACACCTTC.

The chain links TRBV7-9 to TRBJ2-2; the D gene is possibly TRBD1 (5 bases). There are 15 residues in the CDR3. CDR1 and CDR2 (germline): SEHNR, FQNEAQ (reference sequence). The V end was cut by 1 base, the J end by 4 bases, with 10 bases between. CDR3 protein: CASSLVAGSTGELFF. DNA of the CDR3: TGTGCCAGCAGCTTAGTGGCAGGGTCCACCGGGGAGCTGTTTTTT.

The chain carries TRBV24-1 and TRBJ2-3; the D gene is possibly TRBD1 (5 bases). The V end was cut by 4 bases, the J end by 8 bases, with 15 bases between. CDR1 and CDR2 from the germline V gene are KGHDR and SFDVKD. The CDR3 sequence is 14 residues long. The DNA of the CDR3 is TGTGCCACCAGTGACACTGTCAGGGCAAGTACGCAGTATTTT. It codes for CATSDTVRASTQYF.

The rearrangement uses TRBV27 and TRBJ2-5; 7 nucleotides agree with TRBD1. The V and J ends lost 6 bases and 4 bases, in that order; junction bases with no gene match: 8. Looked up from germline, CDR1 is MNHEY and CDR2 is SMNVEV (reference sequence). The CDR3 is 14 residues long. The CDR3 loop is CASSTDRVGETQYF. The CDR3 DNA reads as TGTGCCAGCAGCACCGACAGGGTCGGAGAGACCCAGTACTTC.

The rearrangement joins TRBV18 to TRBJ2-7; TRBD1 matches 8 bases. The V segment lost 0 bases and the J segment 2 bases; nucleotides outside the gene matches: 9. There are 17 residues in the CDR3. CDR1 is KGHSH and CDR2 is LQKENI in the germline V gene. The CDR3 is CASSPPSPGQAAYEQYF. In DNA form, the CDR3 reads TGTGCCAGCTCACCACCGTCCCCGGGACAGGCGGCCTACGAGCAGTACTTC.

This rearrangement joins TRBV13 to TRBJ1-1; 8 bases agree with TRBD1. There are 14 residues in the CDR3. With 5 bases clipped from V and 1 base from J, the junction kept 3 bases outside the gene matches. The germline gives CDR1 PRHDT, CDR2 FYEKMQ (reference sequence). CDR3 sequence reads: CASSVGTGNTEAFF. CDR3 DNA: TGTGCCAGCAGCGTGGGGACAGGGAACACTGAAGCTTTCTTT.